A selection of T cell receptor beta chains follows, all from one sample in a study of shared clonotypes between healthy human individuals. Assay: immunoSEQ multiplex PCR; the TCRdb copy retains only in-frame clones and omits some. The data show fewer than 1 million clones, roughly 96% seen once. Material: naive CD8+ T cells sorted from blood. All receptors derive from a man in his thirties or forties in good health. The CDR3 runs from the conserved cysteine through the conserved F or W. D genes are given only for firm matches. The listing skips clone size in some rows; elsewhere it reads once, few, many or a size class.

TGTGCCAGCAGCTCCCGACAGGGCACGGGCAATCAGCCCCAGCATTTT CASSSRQGTGNQPQHF TRBV7-9 - TRBD1 TRBJ1-5
TGTGCCAGCAGCTCCCGGGACAGGGCGCCCTTGGGAGCGGAGATGTACTTC CASSSRDRAPLGAEMYF TRBV7-6 - TRBD1 TRBJ2-7
TGTGCCAGCAGCTTAGCGGAGGGTTACGAGCAGTACTTC CASSLAEGYEQYF TRBV7-8 - - TRBJ2-7
TGTGCCAGCAGCCTCAAACCTGGGCTGGCCGGGGAGCTGTTTTTT CASSLKPGLAGELFF TRBV28 - - TRBJ2-2
TGTGCCAGCAGTCACGGTGGCAATCAGCCCCAGCATTTT CASSHGGNQPQHF TRBV6-5 - - TRBJ1-5
TGTGCTAGTGGTCCGGGGACAGGGGCTACGGATACGCAGTATTTT CASGPGTGATDTQYF TRBV12-5 - TRBD1 TRBJ2-3
TGTGCCAGCAGCTTCGCTCTATACAATGAGCAGTTCTTC CASSFALYNEQFF TRBV7-6 - - TRBJ2-1
TGCAGCGGAGGGCCGGGACAGGGGCCGTTGGAAGAGACCCAGTACTTC CSGGPGQGPLEETQYF TRBV29-1 - TRBD1 TRBJ2-5
TGCGCCAGCAGCGGGTGGGGACAGGAGACAGATACGCAGTATTTT CASSGWGQETDTQYF TRBV5-1 - TRBD1 TRBJ2-3
TGCGCCAGCAGCCACGGACAGGGGATCGAGACCCAGTACTTC CASSHGQGIETQYF TRBV5-1 - TRBD1 TRBJ2-5
TGTGCCAGCAGCTTAAACGTCCATAGGGCTGCAAGCACAGATACGCAGTATTTT CASSLNVHRAASTDTQYF TRBV11-2 - - TRBJ2-3
TGTGCCAGCAGCGCCTTACTAGCAGGGGGTGCGAGCTCCTACAATGAGCAGTTCTTC CASSALLAGGASSYNEQFF TRBV9 - - TRBJ2-1
TGTGCCAGCAGTGGCCGCTCCCTAGCTACTCAAGAGACCCAGTACTTC CASSGRSLATQETQYF TRBV14 - - TRBJ2-5
TGCGCCAGCAGTCAGGGTTACGAGCAGTACTTC CASSQGYEQYF TRBV10-2 - - TRBJ2-7
TGTGCCAGCAGCGTAGACGGGACACCTTCCTACGAGCAGTACTTC CASSVDGTPSYEQYF TRBV9 once - TRBJ2-7
TGTGCCAGCATCTCCACCCTGGACTCCGGACTCAATCAGCCCCAGCATTTT CASISTLDSGLNQPQHF TRBV28 - - TRBJ1-5
TGTGCCAGCAGCCTTAGTCCGAACACTGAAGCTTTCTTT CASSLSPNTEAFF TRBV5-5 - - TRBJ1-1
TGTGCCTCCAGCCCCCGGGACGGAGAGAACACTGAAGCTTTCTTT CASSPRDGENTEAFF TRBV11-2 - - TRBJ1-1
TGTGCCAGCAGTTTTCAGGGTGGGGGATACACTGAAGCTTTCTTT CASSFQGGGYTEAFF TRBV28 - - TRBJ1-1
TGTGCCAGCAGTTACGGGGATTACACCGGGGAGCTGTTTTTT CASSYGDYTGELFF TRBV6-5 once - TRBJ2-2
TGTGCCAGCTGGAGGGGCAACCTAGAGGAGACCCAGTACTTC CASWRGNLEETQYF TRBV28 - - TRBJ2-5
TGTGCCAGCAGTCCTCTCGGACAGGGACTATACGAGCAGTACTTC CASSPLGQGLYEQYF TRBV11-2 - - TRBJ2-7
TGTGCCAGCAGCCCACCCTATAGCCCCAATGAGCAGTTCTTC CASSPPYSPNEQFF TRBV7-2 - - TRBJ2-1
TGTGCCAGCAGCTCGAGCGGGAGAGCACCCTACGAGCAGTACTTC CASSSSGRAPYEQYF TRBV7-9 - TRBD2 TRBJ2-7
TGTGCCAGCAGCGGCAGGGGGCTTGGAAACACCATATATTTT CASSGRGLGNTIYF TRBV13 once TRBD1 TRBJ1-3
TGTGCCAGCAGCCCTTCGTTGATACTAGCGGGAGCCGCCTACGAGCAGTACTTC CASSPSLILAGAAYEQYF TRBV7-9 - TRBD2 TRBJ2-7
TGTGCCAGCAGCGCCTGGGATCAAAACAATGAGCAGTTCTTC CASSAWDQNNEQFF TRBV9 - - TRBJ2-1
TGTGCCAGCAGAATGACTAGCGGGCTTACCTACGAGCAGTACTTC CASRMTSGLTYEQYF TRBV27 - TRBD2 TRBJ2-7
TGTGCCAGCAGCTTTAGGCTTCAGGGGAACACCGGGGAGCTGTTTTTT CASSFRLQGNTGELFF TRBV7-8 - - TRBJ2-2
TGTGCCAGCATCAGGAGGGCGGACACCGGGGAGCTGTTTTTT CASIRRADTGELFF TRBV19 - - TRBJ2-2
TGTGCCACCTGGCCGTATGGGGCCAACGTCCTGACTTTC CATWPYGANVLTF TRBV2 - - TRBJ2-6
TGTGCCAGCAGCTCAGTGACTAGCGGGCCTTACAATGAGCAGTTCTTC CASSSVTSGPYNEQFF TRBV7-9 - TRBD2 TRBJ2-1
TGTGCCAGCAGCTTGAGGGCGGGGACTAGCACATACAATGAGCAGTTCTTC CASSLRAGTSTYNEQFF TRBV13 once TRBD2 TRBJ2-1
TGTGCCAGCAGTTACCGGACAGGGGAAGACGGTGAAAAACTGTTTTTT CASSYRTGEDGEKLFF TRBV6-5 - TRBD1 TRBJ1-4
TGCGCCAGCAGCCTTCTGGCCGACAATGAGCAGTTCTTC CASSLLADNEQFF TRBV4-3 - - TRBJ2-1
TGTGCCAGCAGCCTCGGGAACACCGGGGAGCTGTTTTTT CASSLGNTGELFF TRBV27 - - TRBJ2-2
TGTGCCACCAGCAGAGACAGGGGGCTTGGAAACACCATATATTTT CATSRDRGLGNTIYF TRBV15 - TRBD1 TRBJ1-3
TGTGCCAGCATTTGGAGACAGGGGACTGGAAACACCATATATTTT CASIWRQGTGNTIYF TRBV28 - TRBD1 TRBJ1-3
TGTGCCAGCAGTGATGGGGACAGGGGGAGCACTGAAGCTTTCTTT CASSDGDRGSTEAFF TRBV2 - TRBD1 TRBJ1-1
TGCAGCGTTGAAGGGAGCGGGAGGGAATACAATGAGCAGTTCTTC CSVEGSGREYNEQFF TRBV29-1 - TRBD2 TRBJ2-1
TGCAGTGCTAGAGACGGACGGATTGGGGACTTC CSARDGRIGDF TRBV20-1 - - TRBJ2-5
TGTGCCAGTAATCTCGCTCCCCACACCGGGGAGCTGTTTTTT CASNLAPHTGELFF TRBV19 - - TRBJ2-2
TGTGCCAGCAGTATCTCCAAAAATCAGCCCCAGCATTTT CASSISKNQPQHF TRBV28 - - TRBJ1-5
TGTGCCAGCAGCCCTAGCAGGACTGAAGCTTTCTTT CASSPSRTEAFF TRBV14 - - TRBJ1-1
TGTGCCAGCAGCTCCCCATGGGCTGAGCAGTTCTTC CASSSPWAEQFF TRBV4-2 - - TRBJ2-1
TGTGCCAGCACTCCGGACAGGAGCTCCTACGAGCAGTACTTC CASTPDRSSYEQYF TRBV5-4 - TRBD1 TRBJ2-7
TGTGCCAGCAGCCCCCCGAGCTCTAACTATGGCTACACCTTC CASSPPSSNYGYTF TRBV7-9 - - TRBJ1-2
TGTGCCAGCAGCGAGGTCCCGGGCAATCAGCCCCAGCATTTT CASSEVPGNQPQHF TRBV7-9 - - TRBJ1-5